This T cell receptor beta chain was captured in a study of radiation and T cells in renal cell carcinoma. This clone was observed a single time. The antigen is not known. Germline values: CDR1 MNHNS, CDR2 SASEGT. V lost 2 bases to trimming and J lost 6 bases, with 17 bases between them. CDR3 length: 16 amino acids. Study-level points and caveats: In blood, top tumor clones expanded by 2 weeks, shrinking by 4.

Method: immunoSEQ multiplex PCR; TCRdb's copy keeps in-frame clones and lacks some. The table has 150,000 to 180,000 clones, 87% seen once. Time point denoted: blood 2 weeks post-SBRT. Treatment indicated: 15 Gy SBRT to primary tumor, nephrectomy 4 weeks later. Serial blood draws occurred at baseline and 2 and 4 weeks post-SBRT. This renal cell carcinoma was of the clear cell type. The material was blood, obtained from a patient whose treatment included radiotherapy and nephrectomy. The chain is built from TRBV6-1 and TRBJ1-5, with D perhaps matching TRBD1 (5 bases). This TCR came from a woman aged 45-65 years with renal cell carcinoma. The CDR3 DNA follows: TGTGCCAGCAGTGAAACAGGTCTCGGTCTAAGTCAGCCCCAGCATTTT. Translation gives CASSETGLGLSQPQHF.